These 5 T cell receptor beta chains were sequenced from one sample in a study of regulatory and conventional T cells in RAG deficiency (dated by TCRdb to about 2017). Library creation used the immunoSEQ multiplex PCR assay. The table comes from immuneACCESS by way of TCRdb, which keeps in-frame sequences with V and J called. Part of the clones is missing from these tables; in studies checked, under half for an unresolved V gene and the rest for unknown reasons. The sample has roughly 35,000 clones on record, 76% of them singletons. Around 3.4% of the sample rests with the top ten. Conventional CD4+ T cells were purified from blood as CD25-low CD127-high cells before genomic DNA extraction. These data also featured in a second study, about regulatory T cells. The second study's authors report: For the multiplex PCR, 52 forward TRBV primers and 13 reverse TRBJ primers were used, and amplification bias was corrected with both assay-based and computational methods.

The specimen sequenced was CD4+ effector T cells sorted from blood. The receptors here all came from a human donor in good health.

The chain joins TRBV28 to TRBJ1-2; D not certain. From germline, CDR1 is MDHEN and CDR2 SYDVKM. This CDR3 spans 14 amino acids. Deletions cut 4 bases from V and 6 bases from J, with 15 bases between. CDR3 region: CASSSSLGRNGYTF. CDR3 bases: TGTGCCAGCAGTTCCTCCCTGGGTCGCAATGGCTACACCTTC.

The chain employs TRBV7-9 and TRBJ2-5; possibly TRBD2 for D (5 bases). Trimming took off 3 bases at V and 5 bases at J, with 19 bases between the two ends. The CDR3 is 16 residues long. Germline V lookup: CDR1 SEHNR, CDR2 FQNEAQ (reference sequence). CDR3 protein: CASSFLPGNGEETQYF. CDR3 nucleotides: TGTGCCAGCAGCTTTCTTCCCGGGAACGGGGAGGAGACCCAGTACTTC.

V is TRBV19 and J is TRBJ1-6; the match to TRBD1 covers 9 bases. V shed 6 bases and J 0 bases; nucleotides not matched to a gene: 12. The CDR3 consists of 19 residues. The germline gives CDR1 LNHDA, CDR2 SQIVND (reference sequence). CDR3 nucleotides: TGTGCCAGTAGCCCGATTGGACAGGGGACAGGCTCCTATAATTCACCCCTCCACTTT. Protein product: CASSPIGQGTGSYNSPLHF. Looking up the rest from reference TRBV19 and TRBJ1-6 gives the full variable domain: DGGITQSPKYLFRKEGQNVTLSCEQNLNHDAMYWYRQDPGQGLRLIYYSQIVNDFQKGDIAEGYSVSREKKESFPLTVTSAQKNPTAFYLCASSPIGQGTGSYNSPLHFGNGTRLTVT.

This rearrangement joins TRBV7-6 to TRBJ2-5, with unresolved D. The CDR3 extends over 13 amino acids. Per the germline V gene, CDR1 is SGHVS and CDR2 is FNYEAQ. V was pared by 5 bases and J by 6 bases, with 13 bases between. CDR3 protein: CASSPGHLKTQYF. CDR3 coding DNA: TGTGCCAGCAGCCCCGGGCACTTGAAGACCCAGTACTTC.

DNA for the CDR3: TGTGCCAGCAGCTTGTCAGGCCCCAATCAGCCCCAGCATTTT. Its translation is CASSLSGPNQPQHF. The genes are TRBV5-6 and TRBJ1-5; D call uncertain. Per germline, CDR1 SGHDT and CDR2 YYEEEE. This CDR3 is 14 amino acids long. Trimming shortened V by 1 base and J by 3 bases, and 8 bases separated the two germline ends.